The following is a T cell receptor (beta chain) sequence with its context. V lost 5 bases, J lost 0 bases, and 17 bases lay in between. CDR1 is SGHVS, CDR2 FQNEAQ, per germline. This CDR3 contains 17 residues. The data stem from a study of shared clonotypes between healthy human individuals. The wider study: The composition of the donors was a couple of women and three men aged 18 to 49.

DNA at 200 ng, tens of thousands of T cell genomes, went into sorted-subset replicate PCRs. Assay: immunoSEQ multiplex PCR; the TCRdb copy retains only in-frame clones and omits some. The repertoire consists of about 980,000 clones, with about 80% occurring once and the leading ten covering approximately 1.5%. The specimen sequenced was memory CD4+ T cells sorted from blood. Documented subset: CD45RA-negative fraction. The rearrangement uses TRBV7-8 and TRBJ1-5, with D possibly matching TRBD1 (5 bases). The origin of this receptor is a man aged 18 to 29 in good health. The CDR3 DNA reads TGTGCCAGCAGCAACGAGGGGACCCTGTATAGCAATCAGCCCCAGCATTTT. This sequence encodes CASSNEGTLYSNQPQHF.